Included here is one T cell receptor (beta chain) sequence, with context. The sample is drawn from a study of blood T cell repertoires in COVID-19. Study-level background: Researchers got acute and convalescent COVID-19 samples from the United States, Italy and Spain. Sample material is recorded as cDNA or gDNA derived from T cells, B-cell-depleted T cells, or PBMCs.

J gave up 7 bases and V 4 bases, and 9 bases lay outside the gene matches. CDR1 is MDHEN and CDR2 is SYDVKM in the germline V gene. This CDR3 spans 15 amino acids. Original processing methods: Nucleated cell number was recorded as an estimate derived from reference gene primer amplification. Only in-frame clones appear in the TCRdb table, and some are missing; sequencing was by immunoSEQ multiplex PCR. For V, J and clone size, that table is used; D and trimming come from the DNA. In the table there are approximately 250,000 clones, approximately 86% of which are singletons. The chain links TRBV28 to TRBJ1-4; 7 nucleotides align to TRBD1. The clonotype comes from a man aged 18 to 30 with active or convalescent COVID-19. Sequencing used peripheral blood. The CDR3 coding sequence is TGTGCCAGCAGTTCCAAGGGGGCCGCGGGTGAAAAACTGTTTTTT. This translates into CASSSKGAAGEKLFF.